This passage covers 26 T cell receptor beta chains from one sample sequenced in a study of cytomegalovirus exposure and HLA in healthy donors. Primers for the PCR totalled 60 Vbeta and 13 Jbeta. Measured with immunoSEQ multiplex PCR; TCRdb has only the in-frame clones, and not every one. The sample includes over 130,000 clones, 55% to 75% seen only once; the top ten take around 7.1%. The sample comprised PBMCs. These TCRs come from a woman aged 55-70 years in good health and CMV-seropositive.

The chain employs TRBV7-2 and TRBJ1-5; D may be TRBD1 (5 bases). This CDR3 region has 15 residues. Germline V gene lookup returns CDR1 SGHTA and CDR2 FQGNSA. The ends were cut back, 1 base at V and 3 bases at J, with 10 bases in the middle. CDR3 coding DNA: TGTGCCAGCAGCTTAGTCGGAGGGGCCAATCAGCCCCAGCATTTT. Translated: CASSLVGGANQPQHF.

The chain couples TRBV28 to TRBJ1-4, with D hard to call. The CDR3 extends over 18 amino acids. V shed 4 bases and J shed 5 bases, with 23 bases lying between them. Germline V gives CDR1 MDHEN, CDR2 SYDVKM. CDR3 sequence (DNA): TGTGCCAGCAGTTCCCTTAGGAGCCCGTCCCGGATGAATGAAAAACTGTTTTTT. Protein: CASSSLRSPSRMNEKLFF.

The chain is built from TRBV5-4 and TRBJ2-1; D may be TRBD2 (6 bases). V lost 4 bases to trimming and J lost 6 bases, with 14 bases between them. CDR1 is SGHNT, CDR2 YYREEE, per germline (reference sequence). CDR3 length: 14 amino acids. The CDR3 nucleotides are TGTGCCAGCAGCAACCCTACGACTAGCAATGAGCAGTTCTTC. Encoded protein: CASSNPTTSNEQFF.

The table lists this clone with a few counts. The chain recombines TRBV23-1 with TRBJ2-1, with D possibly TRBD2 on 6 matching bases. TRBV23-1 is an ORF; its function is uncertain. The CDR3 is 17 residues long. V gave up 7 bases and J gave up 7 bases, with 26 bases separating them. In DNA form, the CDR3 reads TGCGCCAGCACCTTGACCATCAGGGTCAAGGCGGGGAATGAGCAGTTCTTC. Encoded protein: CASTLTIRVKAGNEQFF.

The genes are TRBV18 and TRBJ1-3; D perhaps matches TRBD1 (6 bases). With 4 bases removed from V and 2 bases from J, the gap between germline ends came to 15 bases. CDR1 is KGHSH and CDR2 is LQKENI in the germline V gene. This CDR3 is 16 amino acids long. CDR3 residues: CASSQTGRGAGNTIYF. CDR3 in DNA: TGTGCCAGCTCACAAACAGGGCGCGGCGCTGGAAACACCATATATTTT.

A single count supports this clone. The rearrangement uses TRBV7-3 and TRBJ1-1, with D perhaps matching TRBD1 (6 bases). Trimming shortened V by 1 base and J by 6 bases, and 18 bases separated the two germline ends. Germline values: CDR1 SGHTA, CDR2 FQGTGA. The CDR3 consists of 16 residues. The CDR3: CASSLKRAGEGAEAFF. Written as DNA, the CDR3 is TGTGCCAGCAGCTTAAAACGTGCAGGGGAGGGGGCTGAAGCTTTCTTT.

CDR3 coding DNA: TGTGCCAGCAGCTCACGCGGTGGACTATTGCCGTCCGAGCAGTACTTC. It translates to CASSSRGGLLPSEQYF. V is TRBV5-6 and J is TRBJ2-5; maybe TRBD2 (6 bases). The J call is in doubt because the DNA end fits TRBJ2-7 better. Germline assignment: CDR1 SGHDT and CDR2 YYEEEE. CDR3 length: 16 amino acids.

This rearrangement joins TRBV10-3 to TRBJ2-1; 8 bases line up with TRBD2. Losses at the gene ends were 0 bases for V and 5 bases for J; bases not matched to a gene: 6. Germline loops: CDR1 ENHRY, CDR2 SYGVKD. The CDR3 spans 16 residues. The CDR3 sequence: CAISESRGLGNNEQFF. Written as DNA, the CDR3 is TGTGCCATCAGTGAGTCGAGGGGACTAGGGAACAATGAGCAGTTCTTC.

The chain joins TRBV18 to TRBJ1-2, with 7 bases that match TRBD1. Germline V gives CDR1 KGHSH, CDR2 LQKENI. Losses at the gene ends were 3 bases for V and 6 bases for J; bases not matched to a gene: 7. The CDR3 is 14 residues long. The CDR3 loop is CASSPTGDVDGYTF. The DNA for the CDR3 is TGTGCCAGCTCACCCACAGGGGATGTAGATGGCTACACCTTC.

This chain connects TRBV30 to TRBJ1-3; 7 bases agree with TRBD1. This CDR3 comprises 17 residues. Looked up from germline, CDR1 is GTSNPN and CDR2 is SVGIG (reference sequence). Trimming removed 4 bases from V and 0 bases from J; junction bases left unmatched: 12. CDR3 protein: CAWNSWTGASSGNTIYF. Here the CDR3 DNA reads TGTGCCTGGAACTCGTGGACAGGAGCAAGCTCTGGAAACACCATATATTTT. Variable domain in full (rest from reference TRBV30 and TRBJ1-3): SQTIHQWPATLVQPVGSPLSLECTVEGTSNPNLYWYRQAAGRGLQLLFYSVGIGQISSEVPQNLSASRPQDRQFILSSKKLLLSDSGFYLCAWNSWTGASSGNTIYFGEGSWLTVV.

The J gene is TRBJ1-1, the V gene TRBV9; 8 bases line up with TRBD1. V lost 0 bases and J lost 1; bases outside the gene matches: 8. In germline, CDR1 is SGDLS, CDR2 YYNGEE. There are 17 residues in the CDR3. In nucleotides, the CDR3 is TGTGCCAGCAGCGTAGGAGCGGTGGGGACAGGGAACACTGAAGCTTTCTTT. It translates to CASSVGAVGTGNTEAFF.

The chain uses TRBV2 and TRBJ2-7; possible D gene TRBD2, 5 bases. The length of the CDR3 is 15 residues. Germline V gene lookup returns CDR1 SNHLY and CDR2 FYNNEI. Deletions cut 1 base from V and 1 base from J, with 11 bases between. The CDR3 sequence is CASSEVASRSYEQYF. In DNA form, the CDR3 reads TGTGCCAGCAGTGAAGTAGCTAGCAGATCCTACGAGCAGTACTTC.

This clone has at least ten counts. The rearrangement joins TRBV6-5 to TRBJ1-1, with 8 bases aligning to TRBD1. The length of the CDR3 is 16 residues. CDR1 and CDR2 from the germline V gene are MNHEY and SVGAGI. J gave up 1 base and V 0 bases, and 4 bases lay outside the gene matches. The CDR3 loop reads CASSYSRDRWNTEAFF. The CDR3 DNA sequence: TGTGCCAGCAGTTACTCGAGGGACAGGTGGAACACTGAAGCTTTCTTT.

V usage is TRBV4-3 and J usage is TRBJ2-2; D uncertain. Germline V gene sequence: CDR1 LGHNA, CDR2 YSLEER. Between the trimmed V and J ends, which lost 0 bases and 4 bases, there was a span of 9 bases. This CDR3 has 15 residues. The CDR3 DNA sequence: TGCGCCAGCAGCCAAGATACAGTTTCCACCGGGGAGCTGTTTTTT. Its translation is CASSQDTVSTGELFF.

The genes are TRBV6-5 and TRBJ2-7, with D possibly TRBD2 on 5 matching bases. Germline V lookup: CDR1 MNHEY, CDR2 SVGAGI. V gave up 4 bases and J gave up 4 bases, with 17 bases separating them. The length of the CDR3 is 15 residues. The CDR3 is CASSSPGEMGYEQYF. CDR3 sequence (DNA): TGTGCCAGCAGTTCGCCCGGGGAAATGGGTTACGAGCAGTACTTC.

The chain carries TRBV5-4 and TRBJ1-4; TRBD1 might be the D (6 bases). The length of the CDR3 is 15 residues. The V end was cut by 4 bases, the J end by 6 bases, with 16 bases between. Germline V gene data show CDR1 as SGHNT and CDR2 as YYREEE (reference sequence). CDR3 bases: TGTGCCAGCAGCCTAGGGGGGGGCTTGGATGAAAAACTGTTTTTT. Its translation is CASSLGGGLDEKLFF.

This clone was observed a single time. This chain joins TRBV9 and TRBJ2-1; TRBD1 might be the D (5 bases). The CDR3 is made up of 16 amino acids. V was trimmed by 1 base and J by 0 bases, leaving 11 bases between them. Germline V gene sequence: CDR1 SGDLS, CDR2 YYNGEE. The CDR3 nucleotides are TGTGCCAGCAGCGTAACCCCACAGGTCTCCTACAATGAGCAGTTCTTC. Its protein is CASSVTPQVSYNEQFF. The full variable domain, completed using reference TRBV9 and TRBJ2-1, is DSGVTQTPKHLITATGQRVTLRCSPRSGDLSVYWYQQSLDQGLQFLIQYYNGEERAKGNILERFSAQQFPDLHSELNLSSLELGDSALYFCASSVTPQVSYNEQFFGPGTRLTVL.

The V and J genes are TRBV5-1 and TRBJ2-2, with 14 bases matching TRBD2. The CDR3 runs 17 residues. Trimming cost V 4 bases and J 6 bases; bases outside gene matches: 8. Germline V gene lookup returns CDR1 SGHRS and CDR2 YFSETQ. The CDR3 DNA sequence: TGCGCCAGCAGCCAGGGGACTAGCGGGAGTATATCCGGGGAGCTGTTTTTT. Protein sequence: CASSQGTSGSISGELFF.

This clone was observed a handful of times. The chain combines TRBV11-2 with TRBJ2-1; TRBD2 agrees at 9 bases. J lost 8 bases, V lost 5 bases, and 10 bases had no gene match. This CDR3 has 15 residues. Germline V gives CDR1 SGHAT, CDR2 FQNNGV. CDR3 sequence reads: CASSRTSGWDDEQFF. In nucleotides, the CDR3 is TGTGCCAGCAGCCGCACTAGCGGGTGGGACGATGAGCAGTTCTTC.

This clone was detected a few times. J is TRBJ2-3 and V is TRBV5-1; 10 nucleotides match TRBD2. Germline CDR1 is SGHRS and CDR2 is YFSETQ. The CDR3 has 21 residues. The trim removed 4 bases at V and 2 bases at J, leaving 22 bases unmatched. The DNA of the CDR3 is TGCGCCAGCAGCACCGGACAGGGAAGAAGCGGGAGGGCCCTCTACACAGATACGCAGTATTTT. It translates to CASSTGQGRSGRALYTDTQYF.

V usage is TRBV5-8 and J usage is TRBJ1-2; TRBD1 is a possible D gene (6 bases). The CDR3 consists of 16 residues. Looked up from germline, CDR1 is SGHTS and CDR2 is YDEGEE. Trimming pared 0 bases from V and 4 bases from J, leaving 16 bases between. For the CDR3, the DNA is TGTGCCAGCAGCTTGGTCGGCCAGGGGTACGGCTATGGCTACACCTTC. Its translation: CASSLVGQGYGYGYTF.

V and J are TRBV12-5 and TRBJ2-3; weak D call: TRBD2 (6 bases). Between the trimmed V and J ends, which lost 0 bases and 0 bases, there was a span of 10 bases. CDR3 size: 16 residues. The germline CDR1 and CDR2 sequences are LGHNT and FRNRAP. The CDR3 DNA is TGTGCTAGTGGTTTGGTAATCAGCGGGAGCACAGATACGCAGTATTTT. Encoded protein: CASGLVISGSTDTQYF. Full variable domain (rest looked up from reference TRBV12-5 and TRBJ2-3): DARVTQTPRHKVTEMGQEVTMRCQPILGHNTVFWYRQTMMQGLELLAYFRNRAPLDDSGMPKDRFSAEMPDATLATLKIQPSEPRDSAVYFCASGLVISGSTDTQYFGPGTRLTVL.

The rearrangement joins TRBV2 to TRBJ2-2, with 13 nucleotides matching TRBD2. V was pared by 6 bases and J by 5 bases, with 6 bases of the junction left unmatched. Looked up from germline, CDR1 is SNHLY and CDR2 is FYNNEI. CDR3 size: 16 residues. The CDR3, as DNA: TGTGCCAGCAGCAAAAGGGGACTAGCGGGGACCGGGGAGCTGTTTTTT. Translating gives CASSKRGLAGTGELFF.

This clone has more than one count but fewer than ten. J is TRBJ2-7 and V is TRBV27, with D perhaps TRBD2 (5 bases). The CDR3 totals 13 residues. Trimming took off 5 bases at V and 2 bases at J, with 10 bases between the two ends. Germline-derived CDR1 and CDR2 are MNHEY and SMNVEV (reference sequence). The CDR3 DNA reads TGTGCCAGCAGTGAGGGCCTGACCTACGAGCAGTACTTC. Translated, it gives CASSEGLTYEQYF.

V usage is TRBV5-4 and J usage is TRBJ1-2; D not certain. Germline-derived CDR1 and CDR2 are SGHNT and YYREEE (reference sequence). CDR3 size: 14 residues. Deletions cut 7 bases from V and 4 bases from J, with 17 bases between. CDR3 nucleotides: TGTGCCAGCTCAAGGGAGACCCGGGGCTATGGCTACACCTTC. It encodes CASSRETRGYGYTF.

The gene calls are TRBV5-3 and TRBJ2-7; D may be TRBD2 (6 bases). TRBV5-3 is known as an ORF, though its function is uncertain. V was cut by 4 bases and J by 1 base, with 15 bases left in between. The CDR3 consists of 15 residues. DNA of the CDR3: TGTGCCAGAAGCGTGTCGGGACTGAGATCCTACGAGCAGTACTTC. Amino acid sequence: CARSVSGLRSYEQYF.